The next 30 T cell receptor beta chains were all read from a single sample in a study of cytomegalovirus exposure and HLA in healthy donors. With 60 Vbeta and 13 Jbeta primers, the PCR was carried out. The protocol was immunoSEQ multiplex PCR, while the TCRdb copy is restricted to in-frame clones and leaves out a portion. This table lists around 140,000 clones. Material: PBMCs. The source is a male donor in good health and CMV-seronegative.

The chain joins TRBV5-1 to TRBJ2-7; 12 bases are a match to TRBD2. The V gene's germline CDR1 is SGHRS and CDR2 YFSETQ. The CDR3 runs to 17 residues. V gave up 3 bases and J gave up 4 bases; unmatched junction bases: 11. The CDR3 reads CASSWGSTSGSSYEQYF. As DNA, the CDR3 is TGCGCCAGCAGCTGGGGCTCGACTAGCGGGAGTTCGTACGAGCAGTACTTC.

The chain uses TRBV7-2 and TRBJ2-3, with 8 bases identical to TRBD2. The germline gives CDR1 SGHTA, CDR2 FQGNSA. Trimming at V came to 5 bases and at J to 0 bases, leaving 7 bases not matched to a gene. CDR3 length equals 16 residues. The CDR3 sequence is CASSPSLAGSTDTQYF. CDR3 DNA: TGTGCCAGCAGCCCCTCCCTAGCGGGTAGCACAGATACGCAGTATTTT.

The V gene is TRBV5-8, the J gene TRBJ2-7; D perhaps matches TRBD2 (5 bases). Germline V gene sequence: CDR1 SGHTS, CDR2 YDEGEE. The CDR3 contains 15 residues. V gave up 4 bases and J gave up 1 base, with 15 bases separating them. CDR3 residues: CASSPSGIPSYEQYF. CDR3 nucleotides: TGTGCCAGCAGCCCGTCCGGGATCCCATCCTACGAGCAGTACTTC.

V gene TRBV29-1 combines with J gene TRBJ2-5; TRBD2 aligns across 9 bases. Germline V gene sequence: CDR1 SQVTM, CDR2 ANQGSEA. This CDR3 region has 12 residues. V lost 7 bases, J lost 9 bases, and 9 bases stayed unmatched. CDR3 coding DNA: TGCAGCGCCCAACCGGGACTAGCCCCCCAGTACTTC. This encodes CSAQPGLAPQYF.

The chain couples TRBV7-8 to TRBJ2-7, with TRBD1 identical over 9 bases. Germline-derived CDR1 and CDR2 are SGHVS and FQNEAQ. The CDR3 spans 17 residues. Trimming removed 5 bases from V and 5 bases from J; junction bases left unmatched: 16. The CDR3 sequence is CASSRGGGTGKSNEQYF. The CDR3 coding sequence is TGTGCCAGCAGCCGGGGAGGGGGGACAGGGAAGTCCAACGAGCAGTACTTC.

The chain is built from TRBV5-5 and TRBJ2-7, with TRBD1 identical over 8 bases. CDR1 and CDR2 (germline): SGHKS, YYEKEE (reference sequence). The CDR3 has 14 residues. The junction had 5 bases not matched to a gene; V was cut back by 1 base and J by 5 bases. The CDR3 spells CASSLRTGRNEQYF. DNA of the CDR3: TGTGCCAGCAGCTTGAGGACAGGGCGGAACGAGCAGTACTTC.

The chain joins TRBV9 to TRBJ1-5; 7 nucleotides align to TRBD1. Germline trimming cut 7 bases from V and 10 bases from J; bases unmatched to any gene: 14. The germline V gene encodes CDR1 SGDLS and CDR2 YYNGEE. This CDR3 has 14 residues. The CDR3 loop is CASGSGTAQTPQHF. The CDR3 coding sequence is TGTGCCAGCGGATCCGGGACAGCCCAGACACCCCAGCATTTT.

The CDR3 nucleotides are TGCGCCAGCACCCCCCGGCTAGCGAGGGAGACCCAGTACTTC. Protein sequence: CASTPRLARETQYF. V gene TRBV10-2 combines with J gene TRBJ2-5; a possible D gene is TRBD2 (6 bases). This CDR3 has 14 amino acids. Germline CDR1 and CDR2: WSHSY and SAAADI. Trimming took 7 bases from V and 5 from J, leaving 17 bases between them.

The V and J genes are TRBV18 and TRBJ1-4; 7 bases map to TRBD1. CDR3 length: 15 amino acids. Germline CDR1 reads KGHSH; CDR2 reads LQKENI. V dropped 3 bases and J dropped 5; count of bases not matched to a gene: 6. The CDR3 loop is CASSPDRVGNEKLFF. DNA for the CDR3: TGTGCCAGCTCACCTGACAGGGTCGGGAATGAAAAACTGTTTTTT.

The genes are TRBV7-8 and TRBJ2-3; 12 bases align to TRBD2. The CDR3 loop spans 16 amino acids. Germline values: CDR1 SGHVS, CDR2 FQNEAQ. V trimming: 0 bases; J trimming: 6 bases; junction bases outside the gene matches: 4. The CDR3 DNA follows: TGTGCCAGCAGCTTAGCGGCTACTAGCGGGGGGGATACGCAGTATTTT. This sequence encodes CASSLAATSGGDTQYF. The entire variable domain, with the rest obtained from reference TRBV7-8 and TRBJ2-3, is as follows: GAGVSQSPRYKVAKRGQDVALRCDPISGHVSLFWYQQALGQGPEFLTYFQNEAQLDKSGLPSDRFFAERPEGSVSTLKIQRTQQEDSAVYLCASSLAATSGGDTQYFGPGTRLTVL.

The V call is TRBV9, the J call TRBJ2-5; 10 bases are shared with TRBD2. The CDR3 is made up of 14 amino acids. V was clipped by 6 bases and J by 2 bases; unmatched bases: 4. Looked up from germline, CDR1 is SGDLS and CDR2 is YYNGEE. CDR3 loop: CASNQLAGQETQYF. The CDR3 DNA is TGTGCCAGCAACCAACTAGCGGGGCAAGAGACCCAGTACTTC.

The chain is built from TRBV9 and TRBJ1-1, with D unclear. The germline V and J ends were trimmed by 1 base and 2 bases, with 6 bases remaining between them. The CDR3 extends over 13 amino acids. Germline V gene sequence: CDR1 SGDLS, CDR2 YYNGEE. In DNA form, the CDR3 reads TGTGCCAGCAGCGTAATGAGCAACACTGAAGCTTTCTTT. Its translation: CASSVMSNTEAFF.

The V call is TRBV7-8, the J call TRBJ1-5, with 7 bases that match TRBD1. Germline assignment: CDR1 SGHVS and CDR2 FQNEAQ. J lost 3 bases, V lost 4 bases, and 9 bases had no gene match. There are 16 residues in the CDR3. The DNA of the CDR3 is TGTGCCAGCAGCTCATACCGGGACAGTATCAATCAGCCCCAGCATTTT. Protein sequence: CASSSYRDSINQPQHF.

The chain's CDR3 is CSVEAPPHNYGYTF. CDR3 in DNA: TGCAGCGTTGAGGCACCGCCTCACAACTATGGCTACACCTTC. The V and J genes are TRBV29-1 and TRBJ1-2, with no clear D. From germline, CDR1 is SQVTM and CDR2 ANQGSEA. Trimming left V 3 bases short and J 2 bases short, with 13 bases between. The CDR3 loop spans 14 amino acids.

The chain couples TRBV7-9 to TRBJ2-7, with 10 bases that match TRBD1. Germline V gene data show CDR1 as SEHNR and CDR2 as FQNEAQ (reference sequence). The V and J ends lost 1 base and 6 bases, in that order; junction bases with no gene match: 6. This CDR3 is 15 amino acids long. The CDR3 sequence is CASSLGQGASSEQYF. The CDR3 nucleotides read TGTGCCAGCAGCTTAGGACAGGGGGCTAGTAGCGAGCAGTACTTC.

CDR3 bases: TGTGCCAGCTCACTAAACCAGGGGGGATACGAGCAGTACTTC. Translation gives CASSLNQGGYEQYF. V gene TRBV18 combines with J gene TRBJ2-7; possibly TRBD1 for D (7 bases). V was pared by 4 bases and J by 4 bases, with 14 bases between. This CDR3 comprises 14 residues. Germline V lookup: CDR1 KGHSH, CDR2 LQKENI.

The chain has TRBV30 and TRBJ2-7; 10 bases agree with TRBD1. Germline CDR1 reads GTSNPN; CDR2 reads SVGIG (reference sequence). Losses at the gene ends were 8 bases for V and 1 base for J; bases not matched to a gene: 2. The CDR3 has 12 amino acids. The CDR3 DNA is TGTGCCGGACAGGGGGGTTCCTACGAGCAGTACTTC. Its translation: CAGQGGSYEQYF.

The chain links TRBV6-1 to TRBJ2-7; 9 bases align to TRBD1. Germline V gives CDR1 MNHNS, CDR2 SASEGT. V shed 1 base and J 3 bases; nucleotides not matched to a gene: 10. The CDR3 spans 17 residues. The CDR3 bases are TGTGCCAGCAGTGAAGTCCACGGCGGGACAGGGATCTACGAGCAGTACTTC. It specifies CASSEVHGGTGIYEQYF.

The rearrangement links TRBV7-2 to TRBJ1-6, with D unresolved. V lost 4 bases and J 7 bases, leaving 8 bases between the germline ends. There are 13 residues in the CDR3. CDR1 SGHTA and CDR2 FQGNSA come from the germline V gene. The CDR3 nucleotides read TGTGCCAGCAGCTATACACCGAATTCACCCCTCCACTTT. Translation: CASSYTPNSPLHF.

The V and J genes are TRBV11-1 and TRBJ2-7, with 7 bases aligning to TRBD1. The CDR3 sequence is 16 residues long. The V gene's germline CDR1 is SGHAT and CDR2 FQDESV (reference sequence). The junction had 13 bases not matched to a gene; V was cut back by 3 bases and J by 5 bases. CDR3 sequence: CASSFTGDVRADEQYF. The CDR3 DNA reads TGTGCCAGCAGCTTTACAGGGGACGTAAGGGCCGACGAGCAGTACTTC.

The chain uses TRBV5-1 and TRBJ2-1, with TRBD2 matching 14 bases. The CDR3 has 17 amino acids. Germline V CDR1 and CDR2: SGHRS, YFSETQ. Trimming removed 1 base from V and 9 bases from J; junction bases left unmatched: 9. The CDR3 DNA follows: TGCGCCAGCAGCTTGCGACCGGGACTAGCGGGAGAAGGTGAGCAGTTCTTC. This translates into CASSLRPGLAGEGEQFF.

The chain links TRBV2 to TRBJ2-7, with 8 bases lining up with TRBD1. V shed 6 bases and J 6 bases; nucleotides not matched to a gene: 4. The CDR3 sequence is 12 residues long. Germline CDR1 reads SNHLY; CDR2 reads FYNNEI. CDR3 in amino acids: CASRTGVAEQYF. CDR3 sequence (DNA): TGTGCCAGCAGGACAGGGGTTGCCGAGCAGTACTTC.

The chain recombines TRBV19 with TRBJ2-1, with 9 bases identical to TRBD2. CDR3 length equals 15 residues. V was pared by 4 bases and J by 2 bases, with 3 bases of the junction left unmatched. CDR1 LNHDA and CDR2 SQIVND come from the germline V gene (reference sequence). The CDR3 spells CASSTGTSTYNEQFF. For the CDR3, the DNA is TGTGCCAGTAGTACGGGGACTAGCACCTACAATGAGCAGTTCTTC.

This CDR3 reads CASSSQFTDTQYF. CDR3 DNA: TGTGCCAGCAGCTCTCAGTTCACAGATACGCAGTATTTT. This sequence joins TRBV7-6 and TRBJ2-3; unclear D gene. The CDR3 sequence is 13 residues long. With 4 bases removed from V and 2 bases from J, the gap between germline ends came to 7 bases. Germline CDR1 and CDR2: SGHVS and FNYEAQ.

The gene calls are TRBV5-1 and TRBJ2-7; 10 nucleotides agree with TRBD1. The V gene end was trimmed by 0 bases and the J gene end by 2 bases; junction bases not matched to a gene: 5. This CDR3 has 16 amino acids. In germline, CDR1 is SGHRS, CDR2 YFSETQ. CDR3 residues: CASSLAATGGTYEQYF. The CDR3 region has the DNA TGCGCCAGCAGCTTGGCGGCGACAGGGGGCACCTACGAGCAGTACTTC.

The V and J genes are TRBV30 and TRBJ2-7, with no clear D. Germline CDR1 and CDR2: GTSNPN and SVGIG (reference sequence). V was cut by 1 base and J by 0 bases, with 7 bases left in between. This CDR3 contains 13 residues. CDR3 sequence reads: CAWSGQVSYEQYF. CDR3 nucleotides: TGTGCCTGGAGTGGGCAGGTCTCCTACGAGCAGTACTTC.

V gene TRBV29-1 combines with J gene TRBJ1-1; TRBD1 is a possible D gene (5 bases). Trimming took off 3 bases at V and 6 bases at J, with 8 bases between the two ends. The germline V gene encodes CDR1 SQVTM and CDR2 ANQGSEA. The CDR3 extends over 11 amino acids. The CDR3 spells CSVEGGAEAFF. The CDR3 DNA is TGCAGCGTTGAGGGGGGGGCTGAAGCTTTCTTT. The complete variable domain, with remaining parts taken from reference TRBV29-1 and TRBJ1-1, reads SAVISQKPSRDICQRGTSLTIQCQVDSQVTMMFWYRQQPGQSLTLIATANQGSEATYESGFVIDKFPISRPNLTFSTLTVSNMSPEDSSIYLCSVEGGAEAFFGQGTRLTVV.

This CDR3 is CASSFGTGGEFEGYTF. CDR3 nucleotides: TGTGCCAGCAGCTTCGGGACAGGGGGCGAGTTTGAAGGCTACACCTTC. The chain employs TRBV5-6 and TRBJ1-2; 12 bases fit TRBD1. Germline V gene data show CDR1 as SGHDT and CDR2 as YYEEEE. J lost 8 bases, V lost 2 bases, and 10 bases had no gene match. CDR3 length equals 16 residues.

V usage is TRBV5-1 and J usage is TRBJ2-2; D unresolved. V was trimmed by 4 bases and J by 7 bases, leaving 17 bases between them. The germline V gene encodes CDR1 SGHRS and CDR2 YFSETQ. The CDR3 sequence is 15 residues long. The CDR3: CASSDGLADGGELFF. CDR3 coding DNA: TGCGCCAGCAGCGACGGGTTAGCTGACGGCGGGGAGCTGTTTTTT.

V and J are TRBV18 and TRBJ1-5; possibly TRBD1 for D (6 bases). V dropped 4 bases and J dropped 4 bases, with 14 bases sitting between them. The CDR3 spans 15 residues. Germline V gives CDR1 KGHSH, CDR2 LQKENI. CDR3 residues: CASSQEQGRNQPQHF. CDR3 nucleotide sequence: TGTGCCAGCTCACAGGAACAGGGTAGGAATCAGCCCCAGCATTTT. The whole variable domain, remainder taken from reference TRBV18 and TRBJ1-5, is NAGVMQNPRHLVRRRGQEARLRCSPMKGHSHVYWYRQLPEEGLKFMVYLQKENIIDESGMPKERFSAEFPKEGPSILRIQQVVRGDSAAYFCASSQEQGRNQPQHFGDGTRLSIL.